This T cell receptor beta chain originates from a study of blood T cell repertoires in COVID-19. Study-level information: From T cells, B-cell-depleted T cells, or PBMCs came the material, which was cDNA or gDNA.

Clones were read by immunoSEQ multiplex PCR, and TCRdb kept only the in-frame ones, dropping some. The top ten clones hold around 4% of a sample with tens of thousands of clones, around 84% of them seen once. The germline V gene encodes CDR1 SGDLS and CDR2 YYNGEE. Unmatched junction bases numbered 11, after V lost 0 bases and J lost 7 bases. The CDR3 extends over 17 amino acids. Sequenced input: peripheral blood. The clonotype originates from a man between 50 and 59 years old with acute or convalescent COVID-19. The chain uses TRBV9 and TRBJ2-1, with 9 bases lining up with TRBD2. The CDR3 DNA follows: TGTGCCAGCAGCGTAGGAGGTAGCGGGGGAGTCGGGAATGAGCAGTTCTTC. This codes for CASSVGGSGGVGNEQFF. The full variable domain, with the rest looked up from reference TRBV9 and TRBJ2-1, is DSGVTQTPKHLITATGQRVTLRCSPRSGDLSVYWYQQSLDQGLQFLIQYYNGEERAKGNILERFSAQQFPDLHSELNLSSLELGDSALYFCASSVGGSGGVGNEQFFGPGTRLTVL.